This T cell receptor (beta chain) was captured by sequencing in a study of T cell changes during pregnancy in multiple sclerosis. Germline lookup yields CDR1 MNHEY and CDR2 SMNVEV (reference sequence). V gave up 3 bases and J gave up 6 bases, with 18 bases separating them. The CDR3 runs to 15 residues. This table comes from immunoSEQ multiplex PCR, and its TCRdb copy is limited to in-frame clones, with some not included. The sample lists fewer than 85,000 clones; 85% to 95% were seen once. The J gene is TRBJ2-7, the V gene TRBV27, with D possibly TRBD1 on 6 matching bases. Sample: peripheral blood, taken after pregnancy. The clonotype originates from a female donor in good health, enrolled as a control in a pregnancy study. This CDR3 reads CASSLAAGAPREQYF. Written as DNA, the CDR3 is TGTGCCAGCAGTTTGGCGGCAGGGGCACCTCGCGAGCAGTACTTC.